The T cell receptor (beta chain) under discussion was sequenced for a study of blood T cell repertoires in COVID-19 (dated by TCRdb to the early 2020s). Study-level background: The collaborator samples originated in the United States, Italy and Spain and spanned the acute and convalescent phases of COVID-19. The repertoires were released in a freely available public database meant as a resource for research on the immune response to SARS-CoV-2. Where available, HLA class I and class II types were taken from metadata supplied by the sample provider and were not determined by assay-based typing. Nearly every sample came with metadata listing a de-identified subject ID, COVID-19 status, age in years and sex. Subjects who had been exposed to COVID-19, were actively infected with it, or had recovered from it provided the deeply sampled blood TCRbeta repertoires that made up the dataset. The material from the prospective study consisted of cDNA or gDNA derived from T cells, B-cell-depleted T cells, or PBMCs. The samples were drawn from the first 160 participants of the ongoing ImmuneRACE study and from 1,254 subjects provided by 6 global collaborators.

Broader findings and caveats from the paper: The quantity of clinical and demographic metadata differed by source and by participant and was supplied without curation.

Of note for this clone: Its antigen is not yet known. Base quality data are lacking; no much larger clone is found one base away. Other DNA sequences in this sample translate to the same CDR3.

The germline V gene gives CDR1 as SGHRS and CDR2 as YFSETQ. V has 4 bases trimmed and J has 6 bases trimmed; junction bases matching no gene number 4. Counted from cysteine to phenylalanine, this CDR3 has 16 amino acids. Of the read, only the CDR3 DNA is kept; its 48 bases are in frame from base 1. Each collaborating institution followed its own protocols to collect whole blood in K2EDTA tubes. For TCRbeta analysis, collaborators shipped samples as frozen whole blood, isolated PBMCs, or DNA extracted from either of those sample types. The immunoSEQ Assay, a bias-controlled multiplex PCR, was used to amplify TCRbeta CDR3 regions from genomic DNA. The study's processing was this. Nucleated cell counts per sample were estimated from amplification of reference gene primers within the assay. To quantify the absolute abundance of each unique TCRbeta CDR3 rearrangement, sequence reads were collapsed and filtered. Productive Simpson clonality was computed per sample as the square root of Simpson's diversity index over productive rearrangements. Entries here come from immuneACCESS through TCRdb and include only in-frame sequences with V and J called. Some clones fail to appear in such tables; in the studies checked, an unresolved V gene covers under half of the shortfall, and the cause of the remainder is unknown. Clone size and V and J calls were adopted from that table, with D and trimming inferred from the DNA. Across this sample there are roughly 330,000 clones, with around nine tenths seen only once. The leading ten clones occupy 4% of the sample.

This TCR was recovered from a woman aged 45-65 years with active or convalescent COVID-19. The chain joins TRBV5-1 to TRBJ2-1, and TRBD2 matches 16 of the central bases. Sequenced: peripheral blood. The CDR3 amino acid sequence is: CASSLGLAGGPNEQFF. The sequenced DNA: TGCGCCAGCAGCCTGGGACTAGCGGGGGGGCCCAATGAGCAGTTCTTC.